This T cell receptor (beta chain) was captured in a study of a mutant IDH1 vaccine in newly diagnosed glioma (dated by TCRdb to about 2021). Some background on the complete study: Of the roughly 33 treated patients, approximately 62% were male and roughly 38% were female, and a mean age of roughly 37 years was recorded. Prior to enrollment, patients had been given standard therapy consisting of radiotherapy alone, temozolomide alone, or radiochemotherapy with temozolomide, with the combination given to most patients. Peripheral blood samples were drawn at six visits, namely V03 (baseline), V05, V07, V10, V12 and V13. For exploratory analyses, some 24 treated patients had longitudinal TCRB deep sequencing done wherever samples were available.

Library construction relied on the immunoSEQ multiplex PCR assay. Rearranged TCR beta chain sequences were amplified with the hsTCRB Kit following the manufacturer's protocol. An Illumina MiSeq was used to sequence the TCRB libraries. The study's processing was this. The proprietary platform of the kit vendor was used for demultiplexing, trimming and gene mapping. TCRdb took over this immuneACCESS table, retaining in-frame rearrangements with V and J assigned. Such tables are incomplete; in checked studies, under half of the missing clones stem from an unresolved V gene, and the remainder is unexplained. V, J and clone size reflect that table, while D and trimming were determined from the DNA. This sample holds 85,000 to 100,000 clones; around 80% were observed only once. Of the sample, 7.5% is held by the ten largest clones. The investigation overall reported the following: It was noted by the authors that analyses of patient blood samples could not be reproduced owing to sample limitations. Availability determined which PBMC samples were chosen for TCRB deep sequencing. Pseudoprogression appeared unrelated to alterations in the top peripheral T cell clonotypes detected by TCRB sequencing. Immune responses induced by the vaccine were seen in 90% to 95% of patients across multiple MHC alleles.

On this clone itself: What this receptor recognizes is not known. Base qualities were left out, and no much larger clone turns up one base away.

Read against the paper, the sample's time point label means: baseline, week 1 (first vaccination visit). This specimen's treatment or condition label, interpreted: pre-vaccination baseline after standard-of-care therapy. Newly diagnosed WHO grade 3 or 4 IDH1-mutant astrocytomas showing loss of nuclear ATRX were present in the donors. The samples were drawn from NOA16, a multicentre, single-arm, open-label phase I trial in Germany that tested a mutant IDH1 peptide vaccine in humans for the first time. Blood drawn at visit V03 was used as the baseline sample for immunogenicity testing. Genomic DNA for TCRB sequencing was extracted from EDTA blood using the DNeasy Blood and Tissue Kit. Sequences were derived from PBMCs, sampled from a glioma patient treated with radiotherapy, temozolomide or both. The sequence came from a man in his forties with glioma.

The nucleotide sequence reads as follows: TGCGCCAGCAGCCAAGATGAGTCGACGGGTGAGCAGTTCTTC. Protein translation: CASSQDESTGEQFF. The receptor chain draws on TRBV4-1 and TRBJ2-1; confidence is insufficient to name the D gene. The CDR1 and CDR2 encoded by the germline V gene are MGHRA and YSYEKL. Trimming at the junction amounts to 0 bases on V and 9 bases on J, and the germline ends lie 12 bases apart. There are 14 amino acids in the CDR3, from cysteine to phenylalanine inclusive. Only CDR3 DNA is held: 42 bases, read in frame from base 1.